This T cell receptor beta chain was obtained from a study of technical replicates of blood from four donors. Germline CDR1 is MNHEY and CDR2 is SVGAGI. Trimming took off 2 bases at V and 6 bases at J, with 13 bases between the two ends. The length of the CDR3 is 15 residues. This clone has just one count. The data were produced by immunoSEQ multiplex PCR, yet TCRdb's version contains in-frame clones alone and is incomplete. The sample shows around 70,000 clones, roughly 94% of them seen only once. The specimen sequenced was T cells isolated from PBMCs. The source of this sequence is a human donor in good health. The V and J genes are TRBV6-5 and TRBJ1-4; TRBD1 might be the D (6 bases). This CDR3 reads CASSYRTDSHEKLFF. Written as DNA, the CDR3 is TGTGCCAGCAGTTACCGGACAGACTCCCATGAAAAACTGTTTTTT.